This T cell receptor beta chain was recorded in a study of T cells in Graves' hyperthyroidism and ophthalmopathy. Study findings and constraints: Expanded thyroid clonotypes (above 0.001) were mostly also found in blood. Ophthalmopathy and stable hyperthyroidism were told apart by a 13 V-J model.

Germline CDR1 SGHTA, CDR2 FQGNSA. The CDR3 consists of 15 residues. A word on this clonotype: Its antigen is not identified. One end of the junction fails to match germline, which may point to a read error.

The study excluded patients with uncontrolled infection, other autoimmune disease, pregnancy or lactation. Diagnostic assessment was based on clinical symptoms, serum thyroxine and TRAb, thyroid ultrasound and orbital computed tomography. Amplified TCR beta CDR3 regions derived from RNA transcripts. RT-PCR in the first round (using the HTBI primer set) targeted the TCR CDR3. TCRdb re-called the multiplex PCR reads through MiXCR, storing one row per CDR3 protein. Found here are more than 500,000 distinct CDR3 sequences, approximately 49% of them singletons; the top ten hold about two fifths. The chain combines TRBV7-2 with TRBJ1-1; maybe TRBD1 (6 bases). What was sequenced was peripheral blood or thyroid tissue (not recorded which). The TCR sequence derives from an adult woman with Graves' disease, either hyperthyroidism or ophthalmopathy (not recorded which). Here the CDR3 reads CASSLAAGGGTEAFF. The CDR3 nucleotides are TGCGCCAGCAGCCTCGCCGCGGGGGGCGGCACTGAAGCTTTCTTT.